The 6 T cell receptor beta chains presented below share a single source sample, sequenced in a study of blood T cells in healthy people across ages. Using a J-beta primer mix together with a sample-barcoded 5' primer, a second PCR was run for roughly 6 to 12 cycles. From the 5' RACE reads, TCRdb called clonotypes with MiXCR, one entry per CDR3 protein. The profile covers 270,000 or so distinct CDR3 sequences, with around 27% appearing a single time and roughly 30% taken by the ten largest. The sample comprised blood. All receptors derive from a woman between 65 and 79 years old in good health.

The rearrangement uses TRBV20-1 and TRBJ2-5, with 8 bases identical to TRBD1. This CDR3 region has 14 residues. Unmatched junction bases numbered 14, after V lost 5 bases and J lost 9 bases. Germline lookup yields CDR1 DFQATT and CDR2 SNEGSKA (reference sequence). The CDR3, as DNA: TGCAGTGCTCCGGACAGGGTGACCTCAAGGGCCCAGTACTTC. Translation: CSAPDRVTSRAQYF.

The sample holds many counts of this clonotype. This chain links TRBV20-1 with TRBJ2-1; 8 bases agree with TRBD2. The CDR3 totals 14 residues. V lost 0 bases and J lost 8; bases outside the gene matches: 6. The germline V gene encodes CDR1 DFQATT and CDR2 SNEGSKA (reference sequence). The CDR3 DNA reads as TGCAGTGCTAGAGATCCGGCGGGAGGCGATGAGCAGTTCTTC. Translated, it gives CSARDPAGGDEQFF.

The chain uses TRBV11-2 and TRBJ2-7, with D possibly TRBD1 on 6 matching bases. V shed 5 bases and J shed 0 bases, with 14 bases lying between them. The CDR3 runs to 15 residues. The germline gives CDR1 SGHAT, CDR2 FQNNGV. The CDR3: CASSDRLFSSYEQYF. In nucleotides, the CDR3 is TGTGCCAGCAGCGACAGGCTTTTTAGCTCCTACGAGCAGTACTTC.

This clonotype was seen a few times. The V and J genes are TRBV9 and TRBJ1-5; 9 bases are shared with TRBD1. V was pared by 3 bases and J by 7 bases, with 8 bases of the junction left unmatched. Per germline, CDR1 SGDLS and CDR2 YYNGEE. This CDR3 has 15 amino acids. CDR3 in amino acids: CASSADPTGGQPQHF. CDR3 DNA: TGTGCCAGCAGCGCAGATCCCACAGGGGGCCAGCCCCAGCATTTT.

In this sample, this clonotype turned up a few times. V and J are TRBV7-2 and TRBJ1-2, with TRBD1 matching over 8 bases. Germline assignment: CDR1 SGHTA and CDR2 FQGNSA. The CDR3 sequence is 15 residues long. Losses at the gene ends were 0 bases for V and 6 bases for J; bases not matched to a gene: 6. The CDR3 sequence is CASSLAGGRGHGYTF. CDR3 sequence (DNA): TGTGCCAGCAGCTTAGCAGGGGGCAGGGGGCATGGCTACACCTTC.

This clonotype was detected a few times. The chain has TRBV7-2 and TRBJ2-7, with D possibly matching TRBD1 (6 bases). Germline values: CDR1 SGHTA, CDR2 FQGNSA. V was cut by 7 bases and J by 4 bases, with 17 bases left in between. The CDR3 spans 14 residues. The CDR3 DNA sequence: TGTGCCAGCACCCAGGGGTCTAGACAATACGAGCAGTACTTC. This codes for CASTQGSRQYEQYF. Full variable domain (missing parts from reference TRBV7-2 and TRBJ2-7): GAGVSQSPSNKVTEKGKDVELRCDPISGHTALYWYRQSLGQGLEFLIYFQGNSAPDKSGLPSDRFSAERTGGSVSTLTIQRTQQEDSAVYLCASTQGSRQYEQYFGPGTRLTVT.